This T cell receptor (beta chain) was sequenced during a study of control samples from healthy donors and cancer patients (dated by TCRdb to the early 2020s). The method behind the library was the immunoSEQ multiplex PCR assay. TCRdb took over this immuneACCESS table, retaining in-frame rearrangements with V and J assigned. Such tables are incomplete; in checked studies, under half of the missing clones stem from an unresolved V gene, and the remainder is unexplained. The sample data list some 120,000 clones, and over 75% of these were observed just once. The ten largest clones capture about 8.7% of the sample. Worth noting for this clone: What antigen it recognizes has not been identified. There are no base qualities to consult, and no much larger clone falls within one base. Additional DNA sequences in this sample encode the identical CDR3.

The germline V and J ends show losses of 0 bases and 4 bases respectively, and no gene match explains 1 base of the junction. Taken from the germline V gene, the CDR1 and CDR2 loops are MRHNA and SNTAGT. CDR3 length: 15 amino acids, cysteine to phenylalanine. Only CDR3 DNA remains: 45 bases, in frame from the first base. Here the chain combines TRBV6-4 and TRBJ2-3, with 10 bases aligning to TRBD2. The origin of this receptor is a middle-aged man in good health. The sequencing input was blood. The CDR3 protein: CASSDSSGGADTQYF. The DNA sequence is TGTGCCAGCAGTGACTCGAGCGGGGGGGCAGATACGCAGTATTTT.